This TCR beta chain is from a study of shared clonotypes between healthy human individuals. The table came from immunoSEQ multiplex PCR; TCRdb's copy has only in-frame clones and leaves some out. Of fewer than 650,000 clones in the sample, around 78% are singletons; the top ten hold 10% to 15%. Unsorted samples used tens of millions of PBMCs for genomic DNA. Germline-derived CDR1 and CDR2 are SGHNT and YYREEE (reference sequence). CDR3 length: 14 residues. Note on this clone: Being one base from a much bigger clone, this may be a read error.

The rearrangement uses TRBV5-4 and TRBJ2-5, with 11 bases matching TRBD2. The closer fit of TRBJ2-7 to the DNA end suggests the J call may be wrong. The receptor was isolated from a woman in her 40s in good health. Some clones in this sample may be carry-over from other donors' samples. Sequenced sample: PBMCs. CDR3 region: CASSRGTSGYEQYF. For the CDR3, the DNA is TGTGCCAGCAGCCGCGGGACTAGCGGTTACGAGCAGTACTTC.